This note documents a single T cell receptor (beta chain) sequence. Its antigen is undetermined. There are 14 residues in the CDR3. V lost 6 bases and J lost 5, with 13 bases in between. Per the germline V gene, CDR1 is SEHNR and CDR2 is FQNEAQ (reference sequence). This specimen belongs to a study of OX40 agonist ivuxolimab in advanced cancers. Study conclusions and caveats: The 0.1-3.0 mg/kg partial responders had among the lowest clonal expansion.

TCRdb's copy holds only in-frame clones and misses some; the assay was immunoSEQ multiplex PCR. The sample consists of about 84,000 clones, approximately 89% of them appearing once. This TCR came from an adult with an advanced solid tumor such as melanoma, head and neck, liver or kidney cancer. V is TRBV7-9 and J is TRBJ2-2, with a weak D call TRBD1 (5 bases). The specimen comprised CD4+ or CD8+ T cells sorted from blood, sampled in a trial of the OX40 agonist ivuxolimab. The CDR3 loop reads CASRPSQGTGELFF. Here the CDR3 DNA reads TGTGCCAGCAGGCCCAGCCAGGGTACCGGGGAGCTGTTTTTT.